This section outlines one T cell receptor beta chain sequence together with its context. The antigen it binds to is not known. No base quality values were provided; no much bigger clone lies one nucleotide off. The data derive from a study of blood T cell repertoires in COVID-19 (dated by TCRdb to the early 2020s). In the study overall: The collaborator samples originated in the United States, Italy and Spain and spanned the acute and convalescent phases of COVID-19. The samples were drawn from two sources: the first 160 participants of the ongoing ImmuneRACE study, and over 950 subjects contributed by 6 global collaborators. Deeply sampled blood TCRbeta repertoires from subjects exposed to, actively infected with, or recovered from COVID-19 were included in the dataset. Where available, HLA class I and class II types were obtained from metadata supplied by the sample provider rather than from assay-based typing. The repertoires were released in a freely available public database intended as a resource for research on the immune response to SARS-CoV-2. The prospective study material was composed of cDNA or gDNA derived from T cells, B-cell-depleted T cells, or PBMCs. A de-identified subject ID, COVID-19 status, age in years and sex were almost always included in the sample metadata. Overall study results and their limits: How much clinical and demographic metadata was included differed by source and by participant, and the metadata was provided uncurated.

TCRbeta CDR3 regions were amplified from genomic DNA using the immunoSEQ Assay, a bias-controlled multiplex PCR. Per the authors' processing: The number of nucleated cells in each sample was estimated by amplification of reference gene primers within the assay. To quantify the absolute abundance of each unique TCRbeta CDR3 rearrangement, sequence reads were collapsed and filtered. For each sample, productive Simpson clonality was calculated by taking the square root of Simpson's diversity index across productive rearrangements. TCRdb carries this immuneACCESS record with in-frame sequences only. Its versions omit some clonotypes, under half of them owing to an unresolved V gene in the studies checked, with the rest unexplained. For V, J and clone size, that table is used; D and trimming come from the DNA. The sample table records 150,000 to 200,000 clones; 90% of these occur just once. Together, the top ten hold roughly a sixth of the sample.

Collaborating institutions collected whole blood in K2EDTA tubes following their own protocols. Collaborator samples were shipped for TCRbeta analysis as frozen whole blood, isolated PBMCs, or DNA extracted from either sample type. The CDR3 covers 17 residues, taking in both the cysteine and the phenylalanine. The only DNA kept is the CDR3, 51 bases in frame from the first base. The germline V gene encodes CDR1 SGHKS and CDR2 YYEKEE (reference sequence). Ends trimmed: V by 4 bases, J by 4 bases; bases unmatched to a gene: 14. The sequence derives from a man aged 60 to 69 with active or convalescent COVID-19. The source material was peripheral blood. The chain links TRBV5-5 with TRBJ1-2; 9 bases in the middle match TRBD1. The nucleotides read TGTGCCAGCAGCCTTAAACTCGGACAGGGGTTACCCTATGGCTACACCTTC. The encoded protein is CASSLKLGQGLPYGYTF.